This TCR beta chain stems from a study of identical twins. Broader study findings: Fewer insertions marked abundant cord blood beta clonotypes; young adult naive trended weakly, memory not at all.

The CDR3 extends over 13 amino acids. V lost 6 bases, J lost 1 base, and 8 bases lay in between. From germline, CDR1 is SGHRS and CDR2 YFSETQ. On this clonotype itself: Its antigen is currently unknown.

TCRdb used MiXCR to reprocess the 5' RACE reads, holding one entry per CDR3 protein. The sample yields some 320,000 distinct CDR3 sequences, over 9% seen once. The same sample was also used in a study of yellow fever vaccine responses in identical twins.

Sequencing was done on a sample of CD8+ T cells sorted from blood. This chain links TRBV5-1 with TRBJ2-1; weak D call: TRBD2 (5 bases). This TCR was sampled from a woman aged 18 to 35 in good health. The CDR3 region is CASKDSSYNEQFF. The DNA for the CDR3 is TGCGCCAGCAAGGACTCTTCCTACAATGAGCAGTTCTTC.